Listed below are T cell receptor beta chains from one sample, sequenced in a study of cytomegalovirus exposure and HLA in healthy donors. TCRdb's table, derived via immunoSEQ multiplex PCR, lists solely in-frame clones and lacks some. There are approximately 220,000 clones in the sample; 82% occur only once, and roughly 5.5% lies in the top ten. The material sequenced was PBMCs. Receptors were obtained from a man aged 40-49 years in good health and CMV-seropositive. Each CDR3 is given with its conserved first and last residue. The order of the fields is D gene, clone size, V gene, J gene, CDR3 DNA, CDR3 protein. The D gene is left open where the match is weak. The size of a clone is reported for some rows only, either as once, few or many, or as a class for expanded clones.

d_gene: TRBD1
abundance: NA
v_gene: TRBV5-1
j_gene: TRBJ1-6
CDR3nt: TGCGCCAGCAGCTTGGAAGGGACAGGGCTCGGGGGGTATTCACCCCTCCACTTT
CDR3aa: CASSLEGTGLGGYSPLHF

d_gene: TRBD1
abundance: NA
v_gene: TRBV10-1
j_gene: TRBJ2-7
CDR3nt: TGCGCCAGCAGTGAGTCGGGAGACAGGGTCAACGAGCAGTACTTC
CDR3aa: CASSESGDRVNEQYF

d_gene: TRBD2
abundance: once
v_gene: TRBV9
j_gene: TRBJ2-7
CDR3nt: TGTGCCAGCAGCGTAGAAGGGGAGGGCTACGAGCAGTACTTC
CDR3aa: CASSVEGEGYEQYF

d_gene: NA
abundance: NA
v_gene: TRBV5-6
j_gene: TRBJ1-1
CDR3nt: TGTGCCAGCAGCCCGGGGAGCAACACTGAAGCTTTCTTT
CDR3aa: CASSPGSNTEAFF

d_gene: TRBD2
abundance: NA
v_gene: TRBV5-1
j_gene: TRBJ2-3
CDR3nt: TGCGCCAGCAGCTTGAGGATGAGCGGGAGGGCCACAGATACGCAGTATTTT
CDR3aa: CASSLRMSGRATDTQYF

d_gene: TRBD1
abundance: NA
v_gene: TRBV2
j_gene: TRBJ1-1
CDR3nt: TGTGCCAGCAGTCTACGTCAGGGGGCCAACACTGAAGCTTTCTTT
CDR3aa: CASSLRQGANTEAFF

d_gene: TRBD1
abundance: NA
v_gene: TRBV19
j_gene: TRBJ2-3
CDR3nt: TGTGCCAGTAGTACGGACAGGGGTGATACGCAGTATTTT
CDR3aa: CASSTDRGDTQYF

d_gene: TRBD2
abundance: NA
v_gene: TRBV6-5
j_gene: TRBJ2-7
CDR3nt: TGTGCCAGCAGCCTCGGTGCGGGAGGGTACGAGCAGTACTTC
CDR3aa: CASSLGAGGYEQYF

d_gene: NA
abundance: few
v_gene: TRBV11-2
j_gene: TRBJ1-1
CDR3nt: TGTGCCAGCAGCTCTAATCGTTTTGGCAGGGGCGAATTGAACACTGAAGCTTTCTTT
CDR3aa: CASSSNRFGRGELNTEAFF

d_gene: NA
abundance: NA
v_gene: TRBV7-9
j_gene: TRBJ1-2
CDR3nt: TGTGCCAGCAGCCCAAGGACAGAAAAAGAGTATGGCTACACCTTC
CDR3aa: CASSPRTEKEYGYTF

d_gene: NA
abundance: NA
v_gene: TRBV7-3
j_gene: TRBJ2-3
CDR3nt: TGTGCCAGCAGCGCCTCCCCAGTCAGTGATACGCAGTATTTT
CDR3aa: CASSASPVSDTQYF

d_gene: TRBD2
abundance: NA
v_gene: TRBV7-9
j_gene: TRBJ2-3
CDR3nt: TGTGCCAGCAGCTCCAGAACGGGACTAGCGGGAGTCGGTACAGATACGCAGTATTTT
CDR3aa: CASSSRTGLAGVGTDTQYF

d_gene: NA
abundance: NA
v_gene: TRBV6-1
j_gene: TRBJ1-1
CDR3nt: TGTGCCGGCAGCCCAGGGACTGGGGCCACTGAAGCTTTCTTT
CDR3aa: CAGSPGTGATEAFF

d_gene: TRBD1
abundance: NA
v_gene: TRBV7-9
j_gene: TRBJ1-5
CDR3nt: TGTGCCAGCAGCGACGACAGGGTGTACCAGCCCCAGCATTTT
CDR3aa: CASSDDRVYQPQHF

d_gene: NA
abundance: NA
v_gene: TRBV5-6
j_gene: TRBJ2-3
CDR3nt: TGTGCCAGCAGCTTGGGGATAGCAGGGGATACGCAGTATTTT
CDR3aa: CASSLGIAGDTQYF

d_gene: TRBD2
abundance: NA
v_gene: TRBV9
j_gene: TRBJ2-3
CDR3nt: TGTGCCAGCAGCGATGTGGGAGGGTCAACAGATACGCAGTATTTT
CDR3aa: CASSDVGGSTDTQYF

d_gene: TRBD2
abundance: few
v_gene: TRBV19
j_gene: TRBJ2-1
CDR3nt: TGTGCCAGTAGTATAGCCCCGACTAGCGGGAGCGGATACAATGAGCAGTTCTTC
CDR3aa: CASSIAPTSGSGYNEQFF

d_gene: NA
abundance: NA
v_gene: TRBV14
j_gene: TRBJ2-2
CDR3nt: TGTGCCAGCAGCCAGAGGACAGCCACGAACACCGGGGAGCTGTTTTTT
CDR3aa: CASSQRTATNTGELFF

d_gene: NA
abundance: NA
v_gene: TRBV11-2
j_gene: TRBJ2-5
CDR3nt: TGTGCCAGCAGCTTCGGGGGAGGAGAGACCCAGTACTTC
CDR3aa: CASSFGGGETQYF

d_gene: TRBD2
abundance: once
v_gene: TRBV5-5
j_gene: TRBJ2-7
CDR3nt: TGTGCCAGCAGCGAGAGACTAGCGGAGGGCTACGAGCAGTACTTC
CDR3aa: CASSERLAEGYEQYF

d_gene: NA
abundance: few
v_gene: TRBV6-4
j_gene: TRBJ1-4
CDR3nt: TGTGCCAGCAGCTACAACACGGGTGAAAAACTGTTTTTT
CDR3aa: CASSYNTGEKLFF

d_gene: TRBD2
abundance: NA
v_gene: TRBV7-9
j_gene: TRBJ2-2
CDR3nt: TGTGCCAGCAGCTTAGTAGCGGGAGGAACCGGGGAGCTGTTTTTT
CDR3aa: CASSLVAGGTGELFF

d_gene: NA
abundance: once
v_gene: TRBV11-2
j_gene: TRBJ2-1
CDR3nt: TGTGCCAGCAGCTTGGTTCGGTATGAGCAGTTCTTC
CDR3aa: CASSLVRYEQFF

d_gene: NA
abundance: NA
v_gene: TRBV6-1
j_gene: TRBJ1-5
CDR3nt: TGTGCCAGCATAGGGGTGAGTAATCAGCCCCAGCATTTT
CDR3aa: CASIGVSNQPQHF

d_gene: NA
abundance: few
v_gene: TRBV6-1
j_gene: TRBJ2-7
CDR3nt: TGTGCCAGCAGTGAGGGACACCGAATTTCCTACGAGCAGTACTTC
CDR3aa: CASSEGHRISYEQYF

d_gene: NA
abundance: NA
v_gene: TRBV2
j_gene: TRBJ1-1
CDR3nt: TGTGCCAGCAGGGGGGGGTCTGAAGCTTTCTTT
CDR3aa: CASRGGSEAFF

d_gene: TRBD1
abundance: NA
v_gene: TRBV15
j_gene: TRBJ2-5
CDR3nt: TGTGCCACCAGCAGAGGGACAGGGGAAGAGACCCAGTACTTC
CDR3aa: CATSRGTGEETQYF

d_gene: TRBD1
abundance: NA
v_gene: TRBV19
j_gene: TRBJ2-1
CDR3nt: TGTGCCAGTAGCGGACAGGGGGACTACAATGAGCAGTTCTTC
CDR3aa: CASSGQGDYNEQFF

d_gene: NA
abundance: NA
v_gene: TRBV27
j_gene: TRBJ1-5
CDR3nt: TGTGCCAGCAGTAACGGGGTTCTTCAGCCCCAGCATTTT
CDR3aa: CASSNGVLQPQHF

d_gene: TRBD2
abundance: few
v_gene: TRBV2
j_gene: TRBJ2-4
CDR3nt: TGTGCCAGCAGTGAGGCTAGCGGGAGACTAGACATTCAGTACTTC
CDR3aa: CASSEASGRLDIQYF

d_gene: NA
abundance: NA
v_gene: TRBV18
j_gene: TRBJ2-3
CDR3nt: TGTGCCAGCTCAGCGGGAATAGTAGATACGCAGTATTTT
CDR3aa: CASSAGIVDTQYF

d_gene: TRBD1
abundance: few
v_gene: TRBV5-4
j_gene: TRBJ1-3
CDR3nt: TGTGCCAGCAGCCGCACCGGGACAGGGGGGAGAAACACCATATATTTT
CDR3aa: CASSRTGTGGRNTIYF

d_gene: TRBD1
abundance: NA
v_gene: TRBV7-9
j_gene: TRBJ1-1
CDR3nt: TGTGCCAGCAGCTTAACAGGGGCGATGAACACTGAAGCTTTCTTT
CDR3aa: CASSLTGAMNTEAFF